Listed here are 15 T cell receptor beta chains from one sample, sequenced in a study of T cell changes during pregnancy in multiple sclerosis. Clones were read by immunoSEQ multiplex PCR, and TCRdb kept only the in-frame ones, dropping some. Of 37,000 or so clones listed, around nine tenths are singletons. Sequenced material: CD4+ T cells from peripheral blood mononuclear cells, taken in the second trimester of pregnancy. The receptors shown here come from a female donor with multiple sclerosis, enrolled in a pregnancy study.

The chain has TRBV10-3 and TRBJ2-2, with TRBD2 identical over 11 bases. This CDR3 region has 13 residues. The germline V gene encodes CDR1 ENHRY and CDR2 SYGVKD. Germline trimming cut 8 bases from V and 7 bases from J; bases unmatched to any gene: 3. CDR3 bases: TGTGCCATCTCCGGGACTAGCGGCGGGGAGCTGTTTTTT. Translating it yields CAISGTSGGELFF.

J is TRBJ2-3 and V is TRBV7-9; TRBD1 is a possible D gene (6 bases). CDR1 and CDR2 from the germline V gene are SEHNR and FQNEAQ (reference sequence). V was clipped by 5 bases and J by 3 bases, with 15 bases between them. The CDR3 is 15 amino acids. CDR3 bases: TGTGCCAGCAGCCAGAGTCCAGGGGCTACAGATACGCAGTATTTT. It translates to CASSQSPGATDTQYF.

The chain has TRBV7-9 and TRBJ1-2; D possibly corresponds to TRBD1 (6 bases). V dropped 4 bases and J dropped 8 bases, with 23 bases sitting between them. The CDR3 sequence is 16 residues long. Germline CDR1 reads SEHNR; CDR2 reads FQNEAQ (reference sequence). The CDR3 is CASSSRAGAEGTGYTF. CDR3 coding DNA: TGTGCCAGCAGCTCCCGGGCGGGGGCGGAGGGAACCGGCTACACCTTC.

The chain has TRBV9 and TRBJ1-2, with TRBD1 matching over 7 bases. V shed 0 bases, J shed 8 bases, and the junction held 10 bases outside the gene matches. The germline V gene encodes CDR1 SGDLS and CDR2 YYNGEE. The CDR3 length is 15 residues. CDR3 sequence: CASSVDGGRGSGYTF. The CDR3, as DNA: TGTGCCAGCAGCGTAGATGGCGGCAGGGGGAGCGGCTACACCTTC.

This clone is a singleton in its sample. The rearrangement uses TRBV27 and TRBJ2-1; 15 bases fit TRBD2. The CDR3 spans 19 residues. Trimming at V came to 8 bases and at J to 5 bases, leaving 16 bases not matched to a gene. Germline V gene sequence: CDR1 MNHEY, CDR2 SMNVEV (reference sequence). This CDR3 reads CASRILGLAGGGGDNEQFF. The CDR3 DNA sequence: TGTGCCAGCCGAATTCTGGGACTAGCGGGAGGAGGGGGAGACAATGAGCAGTTCTTC.

The J gene is TRBJ2-7, the V gene TRBV19, with 9 bases fitting TRBD2. With V trimmed by 6 bases and J by 7 bases, 7 bases remained unmatched. The CDR3 runs 13 residues. Germline CDR1 and CDR2: LNHDA and SQIVND (reference sequence). Here the CDR3 reads CASRTSGGGEQYF. The CDR3 coding sequence is TGTGCCAGTAGGACTAGCGGCGGTGGGGAGCAGTACTTC.

The rearrangement joins TRBV2 to TRBJ2-1, with D perhaps TRBD2 (5 bases). Germline CDR1 is SNHLY and CDR2 is FYNNEI. V was shortened by 6 bases and J by 8 bases, with 23 bases between the two germline ends. There are 16 residues in the CDR3. CDR3 sequence (DNA): TGTGCCAGCAGGGACTTAACCCTTTACTCTCGCGATGAGCAGTTCTTC. Protein: CASRDLTLYSRDEQFF.

The chain links TRBV19 to TRBJ1-1; no firm D call. Germline V gene data show CDR1 as LNHDA and CDR2 as SQIVND (reference sequence). CDR3 length: 13 residues. With 9 bases removed from V and 4 bases from J, the gap between germline ends came to 15 bases. The chain's CDR3 is CASRMGRTTEAFF. DNA of the CDR3: TGTGCCAGCAGGATGGGGAGGACCACTGAAGCTTTCTTT.

The V gene is TRBV10-2, the J gene TRBJ2-1; 10 bases align to TRBD2. The germline gives CDR1 WSHSY, CDR2 SAAADI. Germline trimming cut 3 bases from V and 7 bases from J; bases unmatched to any gene: 9. The CDR3 has 16 residues. The chain's CDR3 is CASSDDQAGGLNEQFF. The DNA of the CDR3 is TGCGCCAGCAGTGACGATCAAGCGGGAGGGTTAAATGAGCAGTTCTTC.

In DNA form, the CDR3 reads TGCGCCAGCAGCCTCCTCCCGGGACAACAGTATTTT. Its protein is CASSLLPGQQYF. The rearrangement uses TRBV4-3 and TRBJ2-3, with a tentative D call TRBD1 (6 bases). The CDR3 length is 12 residues. The germline CDR1 and CDR2 sequences are LGHNA and YSLEER. Trimming stripped 4 bases from V and 12 bases from J, with 14 bases between.

This chain joins TRBV30 and TRBJ1-1; D call uncertain. This CDR3 is 13 amino acids long. The germline V and J ends were trimmed by 5 bases and 4 bases, with 14 bases remaining between them. Per germline, CDR1 GTSNPN and CDR2 SVGIG (reference sequence). CDR3 protein: CAWATGIFTEAFF. CDR3 sequence (DNA): TGTGCCTGGGCAACCGGGATTTTCACTGAAGCTTTCTTT.

The chain uses TRBV7-9 and TRBJ1-2, with 8 bases aligning to TRBD1. Germline CDR1 and CDR2: SEHNR and FQNEAQ (reference sequence). With V trimmed by 5 bases and J by 1 base, 6 bases remained unmatched. This CDR3 has 15 amino acids. The CDR3 DNA is TGTGCCAGCAGCACCTGGACAGGGAATAACTATGGCTACACCTTC. Its protein is CASSTWTGNNYGYTF.

The rearrangement links TRBV7-2 to TRBJ1-4, with TRBD1 identical over 9 bases. The CDR3 spans 15 residues. After removal of 3 bases from V and 5 bases from J, the junction contained 4 bases not matched to a gene. Germline assignment: CDR1 SGHTA and CDR2 FQGNSA. The CDR3 nucleotides are TGTGCCAGCAGCTTCGCCGGGACAGGGAATGAAAAACTGTTTTTT. Translation: CASSFAGTGNEKLFF.

This chain connects TRBV2 to TRBJ2-7; tentatively, D is TRBD1 (5 bases). Per germline, CDR1 SNHLY and CDR2 FYNNEI. The length of the CDR3 is 14 residues. V was clipped by 5 bases and J by 0 bases, with 11 bases between them. CDR3 in amino acids: CASSRGRLSYEQYF. The CDR3 DNA follows: TGTGCCAGCAGTAGGGGTAGGCTCTCCTACGAGCAGTACTTC.

The chain joins TRBV2 to TRBJ2-7; D is possibly TRBD1 (6 bases). The CDR3 has 14 amino acids. The germline V gene has CDR1 SNHLY and CDR2 FYNNEI. The V gene lost 6 bases and the J gene lost 0 bases, with 12 bases spanning the gap. The CDR3, as DNA: TGTGCCAGCAGAGCGGACAGCTTCTCCTACGAGCAGTACTTC. As protein: CASRADSFSYEQYF. Full variable domain (rest looked up from reference TRBV2 and TRBJ2-7): EPEVTQTPSHQVTQMGQEVILRCVPISNHLYFYWYRQILGQKVEFLVSFYNNEISEKSEIFDDQFSVERPDGSNFTLKIRSTKLEDSAMYFCASRADSFSYEQYFGPGTRLTVT.